What follows are 24 T cell receptor beta chains derived from one specimen sequenced in a study of blood T cell repertoires in COVID-19 (dated by TCRdb to 2020 to 2022). The library relied on the immunoSEQ multiplex PCR assay. The clones in this table, taken by TCRdb from immuneACCESS, are in-frame only. Not every clone is retained; where verified, under half of the shortfall comes from an unresolved V gene, and the cause of the rest is unknown. This sample comprises 100,000 or so clones, around 74% of them detected only once. Together, the top ten hold roughly 21% of the sample. Sequenced material: peripheral blood. All receptors come from a woman between 70 and 85 years old with acute or convalescent COVID-19.

A single count supports this clone. The rearrangement joins TRBV6-5 to TRBJ1-5; TRBD1 agrees at 8 bases. This CDR3 comprises 15 residues. Unmatched junction bases numbered 6, after V lost 6 bases and J lost 2 bases. Looked up from germline, CDR1 is MNHEY and CDR2 is SVGAGI. The DNA for the CDR3 is TGTGCCAGCAGCCCGACAGGGGTCGGCAATCAGCCCCAGCATTTT. Amino acid sequence: CASSPTGVGNQPQHF.

The chain has TRBV19 and TRBJ2-1, with D tentatively TRBD2 (5 bases). Trimming left V 11 bases short and J 9 bases short, with 20 bases between. Germline V gene sequence: CDR1 LNHDA, CDR2 SQIVND (reference sequence). The CDR3 totals 13 residues. CDR3 nucleotides: TGTGCCGAGGGCAGGTTGGAGTTGCCTGAGCAGTTCTTC. It specifies CAEGRLELPEQFF. The entire variable domain, with the rest obtained from reference TRBV19 and TRBJ2-1, is as follows: DGGITQSPKYLFRKEGQNVTLSCEQNLNHDAMYWYRQDPGQGLRLIYYSQIVNDFQKGDIAEGYSVSREKKESFPLTVTSAQKNPTAFYLCAEGRLELPEQFFGPGTRLTVL.

This clone has only one observation. The V gene is TRBV5-1, the J gene TRBJ1-4; 8 bases fit TRBD1. Germline values: CDR1 SGHRS, CDR2 YFSETQ. V was clipped by 0 bases and J by 0 bases; unmatched bases: 4. This CDR3 has 17 amino acids. The DNA of the CDR3 is TGCGCCAGCAGCTTGGGGACAGGGAGGTCAACTAATGAAAAACTGTTTTTT. Protein sequence: CASSLGTGRSTNEKLFF.

This chain joins TRBV30 and TRBJ1-1, with 9 positions matching TRBD1. This CDR3 region has 13 residues. Germline V gene sequence: CDR1 GTSNPN, CDR2 SVGIG (reference sequence). V dropped 0 bases and J dropped 4; count of bases not matched to a gene: 0. CDR3 nucleotides: TGTGCCTGGAGTGTGACAGGGGGCACTGAAGCTTTCTTT. It is translated as CAWSVTGGTEAFF. The full variable domain, rest sourced from reference TRBV30 and TRBJ1-1, is SQTIHQWPATLVQPVGSPLSLECTVEGTSNPNLYWYRQAAGRGLQLLFYSVGIGQISSEVPQNLSASRPQDRQFILSSKKLLLSDSGFYLCAWSVTGGTEAFFGQGTRLTVV.

The V and J genes are TRBV5-1 and TRBJ1-2; TRBD1 is a possible D gene (5 bases). Germline assignment: CDR1 SGHRS and CDR2 YFSETQ. Trimming took 0 bases from V and 6 from J, leaving 12 bases between them. This CDR3 is 14 amino acids long. The CDR3 coding sequence is TGCGCCAGCAGCTTGGGCAGGGCGTTAGATGGCTACACCTTC. Its translation is CASSLGRALDGYTF. Variable domain in full (rest from reference TRBV5-1 and TRBJ1-2): KAGVTQTPRYLIKTRGQQVTLSCSPISGHRSVSWYQQTPGQGLQFLFEYFSETQRNKGNFPGRFSGRQFSNSRSEMNVSTLELGDSALYLCASSLGRALDGYTFGSGTRLTVV.

This clone was seen a few times. The rearrangement links TRBV9 to TRBJ2-5, with 8 positions matching TRBD1. The CDR3 sequence is 14 residues long. V trimming: 3 bases; J trimming: 6 bases; junction bases outside the gene matches: 7. The germline V gene encodes CDR1 SGDLS and CDR2 YYNGEE. The CDR3 loop is CASSADRGPKTQYF. CDR3 nucleotides: TGTGCCAGCAGCGCCGACAGGGGACCTAAGACCCAGTACTTC. Full variable domain (rest looked up from reference TRBV9 and TRBJ2-5): DSGVTQTPKHLITATGQRVTLRCSPRSGDLSVYWYQQSLDQGLQFLIQYYNGEERAKGNILERFSAQQFPDLHSELNLSSLELGDSALYFCASSADRGPKTQYFGPGTRLLVL.

This chain joins TRBV30 and TRBJ2-1; 8 bases map to TRBD2. In germline, CDR1 is GTSNPN, CDR2 SVGIG (reference sequence). The CDR3 covers 12 residues. V shed 4 bases, J shed 7 bases, and the junction held 3 bases outside the gene matches. This CDR3 is CAWTGGRNEQFF. CDR3 bases: TGTGCCTGGACGGGGGGGCGGAATGAGCAGTTCTTC.

The chain couples TRBV14 to TRBJ1-2; no definite D call. The germline gives CDR1 SGHDN, CDR2 FVKESK. Trimming stripped 0 bases from V and 8 bases from J, with 16 bases between. CDR3 size: 15 residues. The DNA of the CDR3 is TGTGCCAGCAGCCAAGATAGTGTCAGCTCGGGGGGCTACACCTTC. Translated, it gives CASSQDSVSSGGYTF.

The chain carries TRBV28 and TRBJ2-7, with TRBD1 matching 10 bases. The length of the CDR3 is 15 residues. J was trimmed by 5 bases and V by 5 bases; bases with no gene match: 9. The germline CDR1 and CDR2 sequences are MDHEN and SYDVKM. The CDR3 reads CASSPPRQGANEQYF. In nucleotides, the CDR3 is TGTGCCAGCAGTCCCCCCAGACAGGGGGCGAACGAGCAGTACTTC.

The chain recombines TRBV7-2 with TRBJ1-2; a possible D gene is TRBD1 (6 bases). Germline values: CDR1 SGHTA, CDR2 FQGNSA. V lost 5 bases, J lost 8 bases, and 18 bases lay in between. The length of the CDR3 is 14 residues. CDR3 coding DNA: TGTGCCAGCAGCCCCGGACAGTTAAAAAACGGCTACACCTTC. Amino acids: CASSPGQLKNGYTF.

V is TRBV6-2 or TRBV6-3 and J is TRBJ1-1; 7 bases align to TRBD1. Germline-derived CDR1 and CDR2 are MNHEY and SVGEGT. Germline trimming cut 5 bases from V and 1 base from J; bases unmatched to any gene: 7. CDR3 length equals 15 residues. CDR3 sequence reads: CASSHQRQGNTEAFF. The CDR3 region has the DNA TGTGCCAGCAGTCACCAGAGACAGGGGAACACTGAAGCTTTCTTT.

This chain joins TRBV5-4 and TRBJ2-1; 8 bases are shared with TRBD1. The CDR3 is 15 amino acids. J gave up 2 bases and V 9 bases, and 10 bases lay outside the gene matches. The germline V gene encodes CDR1 SGHNT and CDR2 YYREEE (reference sequence). CDR3 protein: CATTPGGSTYNEQFF. The CDR3 region has the DNA TGTGCCACCACCCCAGGGGGCTCAACCTACAATGAGCAGTTCTTC.

This chain joins TRBV28 and TRBJ1-4; a weak D match, TRBD1 (6 bases). This CDR3 has 12 residues. The germline CDR1 and CDR2 sequences are MDHEN and SYDVKM. Trimming shortened V by 6 bases and J by 16 bases, and 18 bases separated the two germline ends. CDR3 in amino acids: CASRASGQFTFF. The CDR3 nucleotides read TGTGCCAGCAGGGCCTCCGGACAGTTTACGTTTTTT.

The chain joins TRBV7-9 to TRBJ2-1; 7 bases fit TRBD2. The V segment lost 4 bases and the J segment 6 bases; nucleotides outside the gene matches: 9. Germline V lookup: CDR1 SEHNR, CDR2 FQNEAQ (reference sequence). This CDR3 region has 15 residues. The CDR3 sequence is CASSSPGLPTNEQFF. In DNA form, the CDR3 reads TGTGCCAGCAGCTCGCCGGGACTACCGACCAATGAGCAGTTCTTC.

This clone was recorded once. The J gene is TRBJ1-6, the V gene TRBV19; maybe TRBD1 (5 bases). The germline V gene encodes CDR1 LNHDA and CDR2 SQIVND (reference sequence). The CDR3 is 14 amino acids. V shed 6 bases and J shed 10 bases, with 16 bases lying between them. The CDR3 sequence is CASRWTTEGSPLHF. CDR3 bases: TGTGCCAGTAGGTGGACAACGGAGGGATCACCCCTCCACTTT.

This clone was recorded only once. The chain joins TRBV10-3 to TRBJ1-3; D gene ambiguous. CDR1 ENHRY and CDR2 SYGVKD come from the germline V gene. The CDR3 covers 22 residues. Trimming removed 4 bases from V and 0 bases from J, with 31 bases in between. For the CDR3, the DNA is TGTGCCATCAGTGGGTTTAGTGCGACGTTAGACCGCACGTGGAGCTCTGGAAACACCATATATTTT. It is translated as CAISGFSATLDRTWSSGNTIYF.

The V call is TRBV10-3, the J call TRBJ2-5; TRBD1 matches 10 bases. The V and J ends lost 5 bases and 5 bases, in that order; junction bases with no gene match: 2. Germline V gene sequence: CDR1 ENHRY, CDR2 SYGVKD. The CDR3 contains 13 residues. The CDR3 DNA is TGTGCCATCAGTATGGACAGGGGGGAGACCCAGTACTTC. Protein sequence: CAISMDRGETQYF.

The rearrangement links TRBV18 to TRBJ1-1; 9 bases map to TRBD1. Trimming removed 1 base from V and 0 bases from J; junction bases left unmatched: 9. There are 18 residues in the CDR3. From germline, CDR1 is KGHSH and CDR2 LQKENI. CDR3 sequence: CASSPQSGQGNLNTEAFF. In nucleotides, the CDR3 is TGTGCCAGCTCACCACAATCGGGACAGGGAAACTTGAACACTGAAGCTTTCTTT.

The chain has TRBV9 and TRBJ2-5; 14 bases map to TRBD2. Per germline, CDR1 SGDLS and CDR2 YYNGEE. V shed 2 bases and J 8 bases; nucleotides not matched to a gene: 8. The CDR3 is 16 residues long. The CDR3 is CASSVLPGTSGGTQYF. As DNA, the CDR3 is TGTGCCAGCAGCGTGCTCCCCGGGACTAGCGGGGGAACCCAGTACTTC.

The V call is TRBV5-5, the J call TRBJ2-7; D is uncertain. V was cut by 3 bases and J by 4 bases, with 5 bases left in between. There are 11 residues in the CDR3. Per germline, CDR1 SGHKS and CDR2 YYEKEE (reference sequence). The DNA for the CDR3 is TGTGCCAGCAGCTACGGGTACGAGCAGTACTTC. Its protein product is CASSYGYEQYF. The full variable domain, rest sourced from reference TRBV5-5 and TRBJ2-7, is DAGVTQSPTHLIKTRGQQVTLRCSPISGHKSVSWYQQVLGQGPQFIFQYYEKEERGRGNFPDRFSARQFPNYSSELNVNALLLGDSALYLCASSYGYEQYFGPGTRLTVT.

This clone came up a few times. The chain carries TRBV27 and TRBJ1-2; a weak D match, TRBD1 (6 bases). CDR3 length: 13 residues. Between the trimmed V and J ends, which lost 5 bases and 8 bases, there was a span of 15 bases. Germline V lookup: CDR1 MNHEY, CDR2 SMNVEV (reference sequence). Here the CDR3 DNA reads TGTGCCAGCAGTCCCCGGACAGTATTGGGCTACACCTTC. Protein product: CASSPRTVLGYTF.

V usage is TRBV5-1 and J usage is TRBJ2-2, with D possibly matching TRBD2 (5 bases). This CDR3 has 15 residues. Trimming shortened V by 6 bases and J by 7 bases, and 19 bases separated the two germline ends. Germline V CDR1 and CDR2: SGHRS, YFSETQ. The CDR3 nucleotides are TGCGCCAGCACCCGGGATGGAGGAGCGTTCGGGGAGCTGTTTTTT. Translated, it gives CASTRDGGAFGELFF.

The chain joins TRBV5-6 to TRBJ2-3; the D is unclear. Trimming left V 6 bases short and J 2 bases short, with 16 bases between. CDR3 length: 15 residues. The V gene's germline CDR1 is SGHDT and CDR2 YYEEEE. The CDR3 DNA is TGTGCCAGCAACACACGGAGTAAATTCACAGATACGCAGTATTTT. Protein sequence: CASNTRSKFTDTQYF.

V is TRBV5-4 and J is TRBJ1-4, with 8 bases lining up with TRBD1. CDR1 is SGHNT, CDR2 YYREEE, per germline (reference sequence). The CDR3 runs 15 residues. J lost 3 bases, V lost 1 base, and 2 bases had no gene match. CDR3 residues: CASSLRQGSNEKLFF. For the CDR3, the DNA is TGTGCCAGCAGCTTGAGACAGGGGTCTAATGAAAAACTGTTTTTT.